The 8 T cell receptor beta chains below were found in one sample sequenced in a study of T-cell memory formation after mild COVID-19. TCRdb independently ran MiXCR on the 5' RACE reads; one entry per CDR3 protein. The data contain more than 250,000 distinct CDR3 sequences, 15% to 20% of them singletons. The source material was PBMCs or a T cell subset sorted from them (not recorded which). These receptors were obtained from a man younger than 35 who had mild COVID-19 (a few samples of this study predate the infection). Cell type and time point are not known.

This clonotype appeared a few times. This chain connects TRBV6-2 or TRBV6-3 to TRBJ2-1, with D uncertain. V was clipped by 4 bases and J by 5 bases, with 9 bases between them. CDR1 is MNHEY and CDR2 is SVGEGT in the germline V gene. This CDR3 contains 13 residues. In DNA, the CDR3 is TGTGCCAGCAGTTCCCCTTACAACAATGAGCAGTTCTTC. It codes for CASSSPYNNEQFF.

The V call is TRBV2, the J call TRBJ1-3, with D uncertain. The V gene lost 5 bases and the J gene lost 0 bases, with 29 bases spanning the gap. The CDR3 spans 21 residues. CDR1 is SNHLY, CDR2 FYNNEI, per germline. CDR3 in DNA: TGTGCCAGCAGTAAATCCCGAGGCCGAACGAGTGAGAGTCGCTCTGGAAACACCATATATTTT. Protein: CASSKSRGRTSESRSGNTIYF.

This chain connects TRBV9 to TRBJ2-7, with 7 bases aligning to TRBD2. CDR3 length: 15 amino acids. Germline CDR1 reads SGDLS; CDR2 reads YYNGEE. J gave up 5 bases and V 4 bases, and 12 bases lay outside the gene matches. DNA for the CDR3: TGTGCCAGCAGCCTCTTAGGCGGGGGTCAGAACGAGCAGTACTTC. Its protein product is CASSLLGGGQNEQYF.

This clonotype was recorded a few times. The rearrangement joins TRBV20-1 to TRBJ1-1; D ambiguous. From germline, CDR1 is DFQATT and CDR2 SNEGSKA (reference sequence). The CDR3 totals 14 residues. With 0 bases removed from V and 1 base from J, the gap between germline ends came to 9 bases. Here the CDR3 reads CSAREGAPNTEAFF. DNA of the CDR3: TGCAGTGCTAGAGAAGGTGCACCGAACACTGAAGCTTTCTTT.

This chain links TRBV6-6 with TRBJ2-1; D is unclear. Germline CDR1 and CDR2: MNHNY and SVGAGI (reference sequence). V lost 4 bases, J lost 8 bases, and 15 bases lay in between. The CDR3 sequence is 14 residues long. The DNA of the CDR3 is TGTGCCAGCAGTTCCTACTCCAATAGGGATGAGCAGTTCTTC. It codes for CASSSYSNRDEQFF.

This clonotype was picked up a small number of times. The gene calls are TRBV18 and TRBJ1-6; no firm D call. Per the germline V gene, CDR1 is KGHSH and CDR2 is LQKENI. The CDR3 has 13 amino acids. Deletions cut 2 bases from V and 11 bases from J, with 10 bases between. The CDR3 region is CASSPGAATPLHF. DNA for the CDR3: TGTGCCAGCTCACCAGGCGCCGCGACACCCCTCCACTTT.

This chain links TRBV5-5 with TRBJ2-5, with a weak D call TRBD2 (5 bases). Germline V gene sequence: CDR1 SGHKS, CDR2 YYEKEE (reference sequence). Trimming left V 4 bases short and J 1 base short, with 8 bases between. The CDR3 runs to 13 residues. CDR3 sequence (DNA): TGTGCCAGCAGCCACCGGGGCCAAGAGACCCAGTACTTC. It translates to CASSHRGQETQYF.

This sequence joins TRBV11-2 and TRBJ2-5; possible D gene TRBD2, 6 bases. V was trimmed by 4 bases and J by 0 bases, leaving 21 bases between them. The CDR3 totals 18 residues. CDR1 is SGHAT, CDR2 FQNNGV, per germline. The CDR3 reads CASSSRFSGDTYQETQYF. The CDR3, as DNA: TGTGCCAGCAGCTCCCGGTTTAGCGGAGATACGTACCAAGAGACCCAGTACTTC.